This entry lists 20 T cell receptor beta chains sequenced from one sample in a study of OX40 agonist ivuxolimab in advanced cancers. Sequenced by immunoSEQ multiplex PCR; TCRdb stores in-frame clones only, minus some. The repertoire holds 95,000 to 120,000 clones, with around 93% as singletons. The starting material was CD4+ or CD8+ T cells sorted from blood, obtained in a trial of the OX40 agonist ivuxolimab. These receptors originate from an adult with an advanced solid tumor such as melanoma, head and neck, liver or kidney cancer.

The CDR3 nucleotides read TGTGCCAGCAGTGAATTAGCTGGTGAGCAGTACTTC. Amino acids: CASSELAGEQYF. The chain couples TRBV6-1 to TRBJ2-7, with D hard to call. CDR3 length equals 12 residues. CDR1 is MNHNS and CDR2 is SASEGT in the germline V gene. The ends were cut back, 2 bases at V and 7 bases at J, with 9 bases in the middle.

With respect to this clone: The identical CDR3 is also encoded by other nucleotide sequences in the sample. The rearrangement links TRBV20-1 to TRBJ2-7; D is uncertain. The V and J ends lost 5 bases and 2 bases respectively, with 7 bases between them. CDR3 length: 11 residues. The germline V gene encodes CDR1 DFQATT and CDR2 SNEGSKA (reference sequence). Here the CDR3 reads CSAPGPYEQYF. DNA for the CDR3: TGCAGTGCTCCAGGTCCCTACGAGCAGTACTTC.

This chain links TRBV5-4 with TRBJ2-3; perhaps D is TRBD1 or TRBD2 (5 bases each). Looked up from germline, CDR1 is SGHNT and CDR2 is YYREEE (reference sequence). The germline V and J ends were trimmed by 3 bases and 4 bases, with 18 bases remaining between them. The CDR3 has 16 amino acids. CDR3 protein: CASSWPGPKGADTQYF. The CDR3 DNA is TGTGCCAGCAGCTGGCCGGGACCCAAAGGGGCAGATACGCAGTATTTT.

The chain combines TRBV30 with TRBJ2-1; 13 nucleotides agree with TRBD2. CDR1 is GTSNPN and CDR2 is SVGIG in the germline V gene (reference sequence). CDR3 length equals 17 residues. Trimming removed 1 base from V and 4 bases from J; junction bases left unmatched: 7. CDR3 in amino acids: CAWSGVGLAGAYNEQFF. As DNA, the CDR3 is TGTGCCTGGAGTGGGGTAGGACTAGCGGGGGCGTACAATGAGCAGTTCTTC.

This clone came up once. CDR3 coding DNA: TGTGCCAGCAGCAAAGGACAGGGGGTACACGAGCAGTACTTC. It codes for CASSKGQGVHEQYF. The chain carries TRBV5-4 and TRBJ2-7, with TRBD1 identical over 10 bases. The CDR3 extends over 14 amino acids. V was clipped by 4 bases and J by 5 bases; unmatched bases: 6. CDR1 and CDR2 from the germline V gene are SGHNT and YYREEE (reference sequence). Full variable domain (missing parts from reference TRBV5-4 and TRBJ2-7): ETGVTQSPTHLIKTRGQQVTLRCSSQSGHNTVSWYQQALGQGPQFIFQYYREEENGRGNFPPRFSGLQFPNYSSELNVNALELDDSALYLCASSKGQGVHEQYFGPGTRLTVT.

The chain has TRBV2 and TRBJ2-7; D is possibly TRBD1 (6 bases). The CDR3 contains 13 residues. Germline lookup yields CDR1 SNHLY and CDR2 FYNNEI. Trimming removed 4 bases at V and 4 bases at J, with 11 bases between. The CDR3 sequence is CASSVQGGYEQYF. CDR3 nucleotides: TGTGCCAGCAGTGTCCAAGGGGGATACGAGCAGTACTTC.

About this clone itself: Within the sample, other DNA sequences also encode this same CDR3. The J gene is TRBJ2-7, the V gene TRBV6-6; no definite D call. V shed 7 bases and J shed 3 bases, with 22 bases lying between them. Germline CDR1 and CDR2: MNHNY and SVGAGI (reference sequence). This CDR3 region has 16 residues. This CDR3 is CASNSGPLVRYYEQYF. CDR3 sequence (DNA): TGTGCCAGCAACTCCGGACCCCTCGTGAGATACTACGAGCAGTACTTC.

Worth noting for this clone: One end of the junction fails to match germline, which may point to a read error. The rearrangement joins TRBV5-1 to TRBJ2-3; TRBD2 matches 10 bases. Germline loops: CDR1 SGHRS, CDR2 YFSETQ. This CDR3 spans 18 amino acids. CDR3 sequence (DNA): TGCGCTAGCAGCTTGAACCGGCTAGCGGGAGTCCCCCCAGATACGCAGTATTTT. Translated: CASSLNRLAGVPPDTQYF.

CDR3 in DNA: TGTGCCAGCAGCCATGCTCAGAACACTGAAGCTTTCTTT. As protein: CASSHAQNTEAFF. The rearrangement joins TRBV14 to TRBJ1-1; D is undetermined. V was shortened by 3 bases and J by 1 base, with 6 bases between the two germline ends. The CDR3 loop spans 13 amino acids. Germline CDR1 reads SGHDN; CDR2 reads FVKESK.

The V call is TRBV6-1, the J call TRBJ1-4; 8 positions match TRBD1. V gave up 3 bases and J gave up 7 bases; unmatched junction bases: 7. Germline V CDR1 and CDR2: MNHNS, SASEGT. The CDR3 length is 15 residues. The CDR3 DNA reads as TGTGCCAGCAGTGAGACCGGGACAGGACGTGAAAAACTGTTTTTT. It encodes CASSETGTGREKLFF.

The chain employs TRBV2 and TRBJ1-1; D unresolved. V shed 4 bases and J shed 2 bases, with 8 bases lying between them. Germline V gene lookup returns CDR1 SNHLY and CDR2 FYNNEI. The CDR3 is 13 residues long. CDR3 bases: TGTGCCAGCAGTGCGGGTGCCAACACTGAAGCTTTCTTT. Residues: CASSAGANTEAFF. Drawing the rest from reference TRBV2 and TRBJ1-1, the complete variable domain is EPEVTQTPSHQVTQMGQEVILRCVPISNHLYFYWYRQILGQKVEFLVSFYNNEISEKSEIFDDQFSVERPDGSNFTLKIRSTKLEDSAMYFCASSAGANTEAFFGQGTRLTVV.

The chain is built from TRBV30 and TRBJ2-7, with D tentatively TRBD2 (6 bases). V gave up 0 bases and J gave up 6 bases, with 18 bases separating them. The CDR3 totals 15 residues. Germline values: CDR1 GTSNPN, CDR2 SVGIG (reference sequence). CDR3 nucleotides: TGTGCCTGGAGTGTAGGGACTCCGGGAAAAGGCGAGCAGTACTTC. Its protein is CAWSVGTPGKGEQYF.

The genes are TRBV11-2 and TRBJ1-6, with TRBD1 matching 7 bases. The CDR3 is 16 residues long. After removal of 4 bases from V and 5 bases from J, the junction contained 8 bases not matched to a gene. Germline V gene data show CDR1 as SGHAT and CDR2 as FQNNGV. DNA of the CDR3: TGTGCCAGCAGCTCCCCAGGGGGTGAGGATAATTCACCCCTCCACTTT. Amino acid sequence: CASSSPGGEDNSPLHF.

This chain uses TRBV5-1 with TRBJ2-7; TRBD2 might be the D (7 bases). Between the trimmed V and J ends, which lost 5 bases and 5 bases, there was a span of 26 bases. Germline lookup yields CDR1 SGHRS and CDR2 YFSETQ. CDR3 size: 17 residues. In nucleotides, the CDR3 is TGCGCCAGCAGGGGGGGGCTTGGGACCCCCTTCAGGGACGAGCAGTACTTC. Its protein is CASRGGLGTPFRDEQYF.

The V and J genes are TRBV6-5 and TRBJ2-7; a weak D match, TRBD2 (5 bases). Germline V gene sequence: CDR1 MNHEY, CDR2 SVGAGI. CDR3 length: 15 amino acids. The V end lost 2 bases, the J end lost 5 bases, and 16 bases lay between the germline ends. CDR3 nucleotides: TGTGCCAGCAGTTACGACACCCTAGGGAGCGACGAGCAGTACTTC. It translates to CASSYDTLGSDEQYF.

The rearrangement joins TRBV7-6 to TRBJ1-4, with TRBD1 as a possible D gene (5 bases). The CDR3 has 15 residues. The germline V and J ends were trimmed by 2 bases and 7 bases, with 14 bases remaining between them. CDR1 SGHVS and CDR2 FNYEAQ come from the germline V gene. CDR3 region: CASSLRDDEGEKLFF. The CDR3 DNA sequence: TGTGCCAGCAGCTTACGGGACGATGAGGGTGAAAAACTGTTTTTT.

The V gene is TRBV29-1, the J gene TRBJ1-2; 9 bases are shared with TRBD1. Trimming cost V 5 bases and J 6 bases; bases outside gene matches: 4. The germline gives CDR1 SQVTM, CDR2 ANQGSEA. CDR3 length equals 12 residues. The CDR3 spells CSVRTGDDGYTF. CDR3 coding DNA: TGCAGCGTTCGGACAGGGGACGATGGCTACACCTTC.

V usage is TRBV18 and J usage is TRBJ1-2, with D unclear. The length of the CDR3 is 13 residues. V was cut by 3 bases and J by 8 bases, with 13 bases left in between. Germline V CDR1 and CDR2: KGHSH, LQKENI. As DNA, the CDR3 is TGTGCCAGCTCACCGGAGAACGAGGGAGGCTACACCTTC. Amino acid sequence: CASSPENEGGYTF.

CDR3 sequence: CASSDGGGEETQYF. CDR3 bases: TGTGCCAGCAGTGATGGCGGGGGGGAAGAGACCCAGTACTTC. The rearrangement joins TRBV6-1 to TRBJ2-5, with 9 bases lining up with TRBD2. The V gene end was trimmed by 3 bases and the J gene end by 3 bases; junction bases not matched to a gene: 2. Germline V CDR1 and CDR2: MNHNS, SASEGT. CDR3 length: 14 amino acids.

In this sample, this clone turned up once. The J gene is TRBJ1-1, the V gene TRBV2; no reliable D call. CDR3 length: 11 residues. Trimming took 6 bases from V and 4 from J, leaving 6 bases between them. Looked up from germline, CDR1 is SNHLY and CDR2 is FYNNEI. The CDR3 loop is CASREVTEAFF. The CDR3 DNA follows: TGTGCCAGCAGAGAGGTCACTGAAGCTTTCTTT.